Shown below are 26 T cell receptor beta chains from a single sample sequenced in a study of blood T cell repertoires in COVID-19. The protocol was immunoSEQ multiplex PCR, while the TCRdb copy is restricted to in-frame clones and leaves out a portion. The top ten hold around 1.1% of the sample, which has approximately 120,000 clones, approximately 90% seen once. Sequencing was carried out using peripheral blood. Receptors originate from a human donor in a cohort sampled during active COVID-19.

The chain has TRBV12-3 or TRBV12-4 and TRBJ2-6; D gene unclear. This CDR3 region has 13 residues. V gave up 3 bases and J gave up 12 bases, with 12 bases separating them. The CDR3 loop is CASSLAGASVLTF. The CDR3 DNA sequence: TGTGCCAGCAGTTTGGCAGGTGCGAGCGTCCTGACTTTC.

CDR3 in DNA: TGCGCCAGCAGCTCGAGACAGGGCGAGAACACTGAAGCTTTCTTT. Encoded protein: CASSSRQGENTEAFF. The chain employs TRBV5-1 and TRBJ1-1; TRBD1 matches at 7 bases. Germline V CDR1 and CDR2: SGHRS, YFSETQ. This CDR3 comprises 15 residues. After removal of 3 bases from V and 1 base from J, the junction contained 6 bases not matched to a gene.

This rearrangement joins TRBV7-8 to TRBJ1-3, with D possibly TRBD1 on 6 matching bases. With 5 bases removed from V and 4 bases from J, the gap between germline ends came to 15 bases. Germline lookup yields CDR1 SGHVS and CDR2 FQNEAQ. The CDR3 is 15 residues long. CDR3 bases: TGTGCCAGCAGCCCCCAGGGGATGGGGGGAAACACCATATATTTT. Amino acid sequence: CASSPQGMGGNTIYF. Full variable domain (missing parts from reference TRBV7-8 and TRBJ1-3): GAGVSQSPRYKVAKRGQDVALRCDPISGHVSLFWYQQALGQGPEFLTYFQNEAQLDKSGLPSDRFFAERPEGSVSTLKIQRTQQEDSAVYLCASSPQGMGGNTIYFGEGSWLTVV.

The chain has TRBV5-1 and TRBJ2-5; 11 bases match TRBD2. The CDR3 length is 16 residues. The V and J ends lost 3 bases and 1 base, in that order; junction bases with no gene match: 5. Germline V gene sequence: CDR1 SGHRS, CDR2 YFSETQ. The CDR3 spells CASSSGLAGFQETQYF. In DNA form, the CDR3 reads TGCGCCAGCAGCTCTGGACTAGCGGGCTTCCAAGAGACCCAGTACTTC.

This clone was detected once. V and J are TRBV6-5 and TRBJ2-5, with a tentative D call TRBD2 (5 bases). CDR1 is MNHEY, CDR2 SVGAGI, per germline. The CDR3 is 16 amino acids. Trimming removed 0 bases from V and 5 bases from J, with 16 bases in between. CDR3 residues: CASSYSNEGFRETQYF. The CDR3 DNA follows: TGTGCCAGCAGTTACTCGAATGAGGGTTTTAGGGAGACCCAGTACTTC.

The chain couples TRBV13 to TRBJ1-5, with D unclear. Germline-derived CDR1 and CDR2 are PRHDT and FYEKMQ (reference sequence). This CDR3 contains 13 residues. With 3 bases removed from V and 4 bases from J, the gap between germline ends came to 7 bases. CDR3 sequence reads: CASSFQTNQPQHF. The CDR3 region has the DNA TGTGCCAGCAGCTTCCAGACAAATCAGCCCCAGCATTTT.

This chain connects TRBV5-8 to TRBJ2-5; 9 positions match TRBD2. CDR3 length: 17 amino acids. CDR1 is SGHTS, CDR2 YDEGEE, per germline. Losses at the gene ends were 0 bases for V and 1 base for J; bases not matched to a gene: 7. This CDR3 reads CASSLELAGQIQETQYF. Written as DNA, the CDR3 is TGTGCCAGCAGCTTGGAACTAGCGGGCCAAATCCAAGAGACCCAGTACTTC.

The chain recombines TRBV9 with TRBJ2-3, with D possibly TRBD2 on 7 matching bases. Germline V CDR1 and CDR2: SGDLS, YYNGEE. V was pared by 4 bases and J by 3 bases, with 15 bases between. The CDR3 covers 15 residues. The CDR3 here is CASSPYGRGTDTQYF. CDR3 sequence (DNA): TGTGCCAGCAGCCCCTATGGGAGGGGGACAGATACGCAGTATTTT. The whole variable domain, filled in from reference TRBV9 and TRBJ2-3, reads DSGVTQTPKHLITATGQRVTLRCSPRSGDLSVYWYQQSLDQGLQFLIQYYNGEERAKGNILERFSAQQFPDLHSELNLSSLELGDSALYFCASSPYGRGTDTQYFGPGTRLTVL.

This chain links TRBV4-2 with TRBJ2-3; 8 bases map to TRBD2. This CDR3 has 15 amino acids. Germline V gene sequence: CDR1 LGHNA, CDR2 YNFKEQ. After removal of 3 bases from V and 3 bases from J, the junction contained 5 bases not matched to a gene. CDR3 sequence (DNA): TGTGCCAGCAGCCAGTCGGGAGGGCCAACAGATACGCAGTATTTT. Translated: CASSQSGGPTDTQYF.

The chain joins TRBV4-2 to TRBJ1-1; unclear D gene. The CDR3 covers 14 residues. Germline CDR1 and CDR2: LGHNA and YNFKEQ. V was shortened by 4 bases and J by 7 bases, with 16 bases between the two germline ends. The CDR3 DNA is TGTGCCAGCAGCCCAGGACTTGTGAAAGGTGAAGCTTTCTTT. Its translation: CASSPGLVKGEAFF.

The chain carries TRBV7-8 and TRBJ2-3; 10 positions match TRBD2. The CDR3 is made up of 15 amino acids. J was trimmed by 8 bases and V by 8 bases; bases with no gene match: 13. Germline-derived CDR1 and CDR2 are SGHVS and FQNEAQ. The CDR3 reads CASGSGTSVKGTQYF. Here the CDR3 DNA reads TGTGCCAGCGGTTCCGGGACTAGCGTAAAGGGTACGCAGTATTTT.

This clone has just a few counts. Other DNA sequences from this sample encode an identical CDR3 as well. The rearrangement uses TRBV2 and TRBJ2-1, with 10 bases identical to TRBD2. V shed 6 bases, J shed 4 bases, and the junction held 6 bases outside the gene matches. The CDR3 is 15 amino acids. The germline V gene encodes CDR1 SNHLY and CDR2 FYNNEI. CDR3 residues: CASRPTSGTYNEQFF. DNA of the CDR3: TGTGCCAGCAGACCCACTAGCGGGACGTACAATGAGCAGTTCTTC.

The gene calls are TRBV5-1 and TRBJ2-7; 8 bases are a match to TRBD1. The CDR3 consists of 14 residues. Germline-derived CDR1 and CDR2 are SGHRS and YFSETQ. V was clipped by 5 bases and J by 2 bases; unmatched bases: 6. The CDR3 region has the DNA TGCGCCAGCAGTTCGAACAGGGGGACCTACGAGCAGTACTTC. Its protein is CASSSNRGTYEQYF.

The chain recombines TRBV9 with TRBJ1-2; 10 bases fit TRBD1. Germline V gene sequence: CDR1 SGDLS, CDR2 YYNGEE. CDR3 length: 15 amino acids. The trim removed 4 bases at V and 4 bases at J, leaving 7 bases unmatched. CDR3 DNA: TGTGCCAGCAGCCCAGCGGGGACAGGGGTCTATGGCTACACCTTC. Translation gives CASSPAGTGVYGYTF.

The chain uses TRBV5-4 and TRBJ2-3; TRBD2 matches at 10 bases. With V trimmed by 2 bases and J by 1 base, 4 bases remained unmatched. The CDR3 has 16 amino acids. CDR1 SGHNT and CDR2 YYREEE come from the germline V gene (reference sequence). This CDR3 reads CASSFGGTSGTDTQYF. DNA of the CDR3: TGTGCCAGCAGCTTTGGGGGGACTAGCGGCACAGATACGCAGTATTTT.

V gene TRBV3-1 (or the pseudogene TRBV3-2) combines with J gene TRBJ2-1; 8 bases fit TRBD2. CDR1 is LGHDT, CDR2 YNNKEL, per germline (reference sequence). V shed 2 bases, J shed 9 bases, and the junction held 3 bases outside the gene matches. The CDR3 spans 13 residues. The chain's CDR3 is CASSQRGGFEQFF. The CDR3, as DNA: TGTGCCAGCAGCCAACGGGGGGGCTTTGAGCAGTTCTTC.

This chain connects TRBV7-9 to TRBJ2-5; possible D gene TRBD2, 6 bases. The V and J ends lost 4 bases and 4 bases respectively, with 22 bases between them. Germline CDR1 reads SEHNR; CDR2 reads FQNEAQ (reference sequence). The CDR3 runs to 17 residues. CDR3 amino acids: CASSYPSEYLEGETQYF. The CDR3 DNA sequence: TGTGCCAGCAGCTATCCCTCGGAGTATTTGGAGGGAGAGACCCAGTACTTC.

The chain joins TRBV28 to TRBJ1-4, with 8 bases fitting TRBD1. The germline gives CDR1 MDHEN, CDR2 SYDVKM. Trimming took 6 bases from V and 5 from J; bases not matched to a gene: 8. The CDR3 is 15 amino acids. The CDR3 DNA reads TGTGCCAGCAGCCCCCGACAGGGGTTGAATGAAAAACTGTTTTTT. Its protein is CASSPRQGLNEKLFF.

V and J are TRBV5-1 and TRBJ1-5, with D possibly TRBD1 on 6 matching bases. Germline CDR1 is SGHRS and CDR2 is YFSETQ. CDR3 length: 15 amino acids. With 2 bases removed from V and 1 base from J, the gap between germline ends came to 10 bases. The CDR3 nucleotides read TGCGCCAGCAGCTTAACGGGACAAAGCAATCAGCCCCAGCATTTT. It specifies CASSLTGQSNQPQHF. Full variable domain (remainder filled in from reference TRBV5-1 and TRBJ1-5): KAGVTQTPRYLIKTRGQQVTLSCSPISGHRSVSWYQQTPGQGLQFLFEYFSETQRNKGNFPGRFSGRQFSNSRSEMNVSTLELGDSALYLCASSLTGQSNQPQHFGDGTRLSIL.

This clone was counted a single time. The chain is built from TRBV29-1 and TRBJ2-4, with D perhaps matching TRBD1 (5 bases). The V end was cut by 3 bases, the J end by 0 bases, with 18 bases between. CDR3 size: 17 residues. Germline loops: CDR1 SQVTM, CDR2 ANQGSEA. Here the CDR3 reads CSVEHPFGRGAKNIQYF. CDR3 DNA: TGCAGCGTTGAGCACCCGTTCGGTAGGGGAGCCAAAAACATTCAGTACTTC.

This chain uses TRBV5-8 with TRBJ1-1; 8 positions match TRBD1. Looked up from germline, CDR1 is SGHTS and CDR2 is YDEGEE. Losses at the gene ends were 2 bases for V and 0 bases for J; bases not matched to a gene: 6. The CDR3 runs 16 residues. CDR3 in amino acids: CASSLIRGPMNTEAFF. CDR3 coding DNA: TGTGCCAGCAGCTTAATCAGGGGGCCTATGAACACTGAAGCTTTCTTT.

The DNA of the CDR3 is TGTGCCAGCAGCCCTCTGGGGGGGCCACAGGATGAGCAGTTCTTC. Amino acid sequence: CASSPLGGPQDEQFF. This chain uses TRBV11-3 with TRBJ2-1; possible D gene TRBD2, 7 bases. The germline V gene encodes CDR1 SGHNT and CDR2 YENEEA. CDR3 size: 15 residues. Trimming shortened V by 5 bases and J by 8 bases, and 19 bases separated the two germline ends.

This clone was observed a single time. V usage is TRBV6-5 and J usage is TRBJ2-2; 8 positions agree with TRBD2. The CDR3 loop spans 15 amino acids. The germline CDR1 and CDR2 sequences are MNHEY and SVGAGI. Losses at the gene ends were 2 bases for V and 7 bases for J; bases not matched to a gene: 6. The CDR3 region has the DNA TGTGCCAGCAGTTACAGCGGGAGCACCGGCGGGGAGCTGTTTTTT. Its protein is CASSYSGSTGGELFF.

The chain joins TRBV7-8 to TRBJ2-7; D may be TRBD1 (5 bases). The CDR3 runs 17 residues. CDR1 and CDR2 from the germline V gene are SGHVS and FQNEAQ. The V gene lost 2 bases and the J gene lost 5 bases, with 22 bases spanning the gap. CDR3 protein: CASSLSPMWAGIHEQYF. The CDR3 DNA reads TGTGCCAGCAGCTTATCCCCCATGTGGGCAGGGATCCACGAGCAGTACTTC.

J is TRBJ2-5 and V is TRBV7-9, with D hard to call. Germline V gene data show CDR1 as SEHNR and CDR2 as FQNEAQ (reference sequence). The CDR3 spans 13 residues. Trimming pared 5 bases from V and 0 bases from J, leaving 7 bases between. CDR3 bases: TGTGCCAGCAGCCGCCAGTACCAAGAGACCCAGTACTTC. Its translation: CASSRQYQETQYF.

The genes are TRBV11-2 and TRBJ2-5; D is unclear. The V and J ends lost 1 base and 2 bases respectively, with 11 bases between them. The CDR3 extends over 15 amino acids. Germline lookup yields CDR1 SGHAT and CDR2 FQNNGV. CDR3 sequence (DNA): TGTGCCAGCAGCTTAGCGGGTCAGCAACAAGAGACCCAGTACTTC. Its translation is CASSLAGQQQETQYF.